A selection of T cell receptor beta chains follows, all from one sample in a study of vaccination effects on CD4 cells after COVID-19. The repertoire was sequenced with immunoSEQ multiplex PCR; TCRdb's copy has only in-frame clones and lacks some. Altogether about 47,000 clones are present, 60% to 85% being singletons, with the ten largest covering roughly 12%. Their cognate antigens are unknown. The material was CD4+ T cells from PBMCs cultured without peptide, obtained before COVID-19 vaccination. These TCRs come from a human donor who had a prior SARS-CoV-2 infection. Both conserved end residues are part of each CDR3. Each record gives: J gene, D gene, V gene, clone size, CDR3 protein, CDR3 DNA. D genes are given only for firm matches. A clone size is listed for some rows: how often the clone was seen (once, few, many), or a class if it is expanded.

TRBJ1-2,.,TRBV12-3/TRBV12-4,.,CASSFVRVGGYTF,TGTGCCAGCAGTTTCGTCCGGGTGGGTGGCTACACCTTC
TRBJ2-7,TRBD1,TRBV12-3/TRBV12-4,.,CASSRQGNYEQYF,TGTGCCAGCAGCCGACAGGGTAACTACGAGCAGTACTTC
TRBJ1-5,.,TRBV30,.,CAWSVKRDNQPQHF,TGTGCCTGGAGTGTAAAGCGGGACAATCAGCCCCAGCATTTT
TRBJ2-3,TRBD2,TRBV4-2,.,CASSHNRKLGLADTQYF,TGTGCCAGCAGCCACAACAGAAAACTAGGACTAGCAGATACGCAGTATTTT
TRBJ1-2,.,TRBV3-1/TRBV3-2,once,CASSDDRRDYGYTF,TGTGCCAGCAGCGACGACAGAAGGGACTATGGCTACACCTTC
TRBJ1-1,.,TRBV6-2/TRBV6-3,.,CASSSFSGTAEAFF,TGTGCCAGCAGTTCTTTCTCGGGGACGGCTGAAGCTTTCTTT
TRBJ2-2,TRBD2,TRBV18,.,CASSPLAGSTGELFF,TGTGCCAGCTCACCTTTAGCGGGAAGCACCGGGGAGCTGTTTTTT
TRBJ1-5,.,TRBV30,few,CAWSRQGGDQPQHF,TGTGCCTGGAGTCGGCAGGGTGGGGATCAGCCCCAGCATTTT
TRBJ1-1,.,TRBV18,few,CASSRVVGMEAFF,TGTGCCAGCTCACGGGTAGTAGGGATGGAAGCTTTCTTT
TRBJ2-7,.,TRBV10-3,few,CAISARTDSYEQYF,TGTGCCATCAGTGCGAGGACAGATTCCTACGAGCAGTACTTC
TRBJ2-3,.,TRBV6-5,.,CASKERENTQYF,TGTGCCAGCAAGGAAAGGGAAAATACGCAGTATTTT
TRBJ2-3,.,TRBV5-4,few,CASSRPMEGRTDTQYF,TGTGCCAGCAGCCGCCCAATGGAGGGGAGAACAGATACGCAGTATTTT
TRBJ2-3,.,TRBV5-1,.,CASSPGWGTDTQYF,TGCGCCAGCAGTCCCGGGTGGGGGACAGATACGCAGTATTTT
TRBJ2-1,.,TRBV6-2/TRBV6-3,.,CASSYSINLKAEQFF,TGTGCCAGCAGTTACTCCATAAATCTCAAGGCGGAGCAGTTCTTC
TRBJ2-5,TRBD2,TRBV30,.,CAWSGLAGFETQYF,TGTGCCTGGAGTGGCCTAGCGGGGTTTGAGACCCAGTACTTC
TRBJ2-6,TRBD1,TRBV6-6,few,CASSQGQVLSGANVLTF,TGTGCCAGCAGTCAGGGACAGGTTCTATCTGGGGCCAACGTCCTGACTTTC
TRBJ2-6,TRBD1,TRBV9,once,CASSVRGQGANVLTF,TGTGCCAGCAGCGTCAGGGGGCAGGGGGCCAACGTCCTGACTTTC
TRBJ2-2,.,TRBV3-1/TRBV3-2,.,CASSQEGSRNTGELFF,TGTGCCAGCAGCCAAGAGGGGAGCAGAAACACCGGGGAGCTGTTTTTT
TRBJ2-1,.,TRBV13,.,CASSKDRNNEQFF,TGTGCCAGCAGCAAAGACAGGAACAATGAGCAGTTCTTC
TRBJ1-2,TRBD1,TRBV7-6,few,CASSLSGTGSYGYTF,TGTGCCAGCAGCTTATCCGGGACAGGGAGCTATGGCTACACCTTC
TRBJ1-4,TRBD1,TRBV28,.,CASRGTGYQKLFF,TGTGCCAGCAGAGGGACAGGGTATCAGAAACTGTTTTTT
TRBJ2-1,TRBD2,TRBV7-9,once,CASSYSGRGSYNEQFF,TGTGCCAGCAGCTATAGCGGGAGGGGCTCCTACAATGAGCAGTTCTTC
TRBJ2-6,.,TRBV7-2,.,CASSLAGGGANVLTF,TGTGCCAGCAGCTTAGCGGGCGGTGGGGCCAACGTCCTGACTTTC
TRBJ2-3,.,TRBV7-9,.,CASSFGWSTDTQYF,TGTGCCAGCAGCTTCGGCTGGAGCACAGATACGCAGTATTTT
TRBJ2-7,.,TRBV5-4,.,CASSWGPGQVSYEQYF,TGTGCCAGCAGCTGGGGGCCGGGACAAGTTTCCTACGAGCAGTACTTC
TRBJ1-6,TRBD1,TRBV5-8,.,CASSPGQGAGDSPLHF,TGTGCCAGCAGCCCCGGACAGGGAGCGGGTGATTCACCCCTCCACTTT
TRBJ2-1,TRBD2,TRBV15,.,CATSRDLGGRGYNEQFF,TGTGCCACCAGCAGAGATCTTGGCGGGAGGGGCTACAATGAGCAGTTCTTC
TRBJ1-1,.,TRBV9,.,CASSAVSSNTEAFF,TGTGCCAGCAGTGCCGTTAGCTCGAACACTGAAGCTTTCTTT
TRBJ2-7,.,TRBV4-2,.,CASSQASGSAYEQYF,TGTGCCAGCAGCCAGGCCAGCGGGTCCGCCTACGAGCAGTACTTC
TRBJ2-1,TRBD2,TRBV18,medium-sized,CASSRGLAGYNEQFF,TGTGCCAGCTCACGAGGACTAGCGGGATACAATGAGCAGTTCTTC